This T cell receptor (beta chain) is from a study of blood T cell repertoires in COVID-19. Data came from immunoSEQ multiplex PCR; TCRdb stores just in-frame clones and leaves some out. The table includes about 91,000 clones, about 75% detected once. Trimming cost V 0 bases and J 6 bases, with 7 bases left between them. Per germline, CDR1 SGHRS and CDR2 YFSETQ. CDR3 length: 12 amino acids. The sample comprised peripheral blood. This TCR derives from a woman over 75 with acute or convalescent COVID-19. This chain uses TRBV5-1 with TRBJ2-7, with unresolved D. The CDR3 nucleotides are TGCGCCAGCAGCTTGGGTCCGGGCGAGCAGTACTTC. Its protein product is CASSLGPGEQYF.